This TCR beta chain stems from a study of T cell repertoires in cytomegalovirus infection. Across the whole study: HLA-B-restricted CMV epitopes that are well studied were used alongside recently identified HLA-C-restricted ones.

Study-wide results and limits: The ex vivo response was dominated by HLA-C-restricted CMV-specific TCR beta clonotypes.

This clonotype has a handful of counts. Its antigen remains unidentified. This CDR3 has 15 amino acids. Germline CDR1 is MNHEY and CDR2 is SVGAGI. V was cut by 7 bases and J by 1 base, with 13 bases left in between. TCRdb called the reads again in MiXCR, with one record for every CDR3 protein. The sample has 750,000 to 950,000 distinct CDR3 sequences, 29% seen once. This material consisted of cultured CD8+ T cells from PBMCs, taken from culture after CMV antigen stimulation. The clonotype comes from a human donor in good health (CMV status not recorded). Some clones in this sample may be carry-over from other donors' samples. This chain connects TRBV6-5 to TRBJ2-2; D is perhaps TRBD2 (6 bases). The CDR3 nucleotides are TGTGCCAGCACCCCACTAGCTCTGAACACCGGGGAGCTGTTTTTT. As protein: CASTPLALNTGELFF.